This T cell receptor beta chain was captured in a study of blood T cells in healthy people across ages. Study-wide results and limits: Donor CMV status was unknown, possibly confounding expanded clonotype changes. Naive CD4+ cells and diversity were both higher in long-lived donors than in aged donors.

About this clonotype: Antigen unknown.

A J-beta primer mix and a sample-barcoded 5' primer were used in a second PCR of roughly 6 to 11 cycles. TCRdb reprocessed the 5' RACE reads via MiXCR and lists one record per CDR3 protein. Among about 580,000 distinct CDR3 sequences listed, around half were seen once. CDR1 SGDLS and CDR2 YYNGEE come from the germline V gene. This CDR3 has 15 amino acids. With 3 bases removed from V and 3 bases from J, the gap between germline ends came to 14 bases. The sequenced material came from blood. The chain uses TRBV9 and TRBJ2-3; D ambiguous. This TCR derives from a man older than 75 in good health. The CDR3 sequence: CASSGPFPKTDTQYF. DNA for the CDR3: TGTGCCAGCAGCGGCCCCTTCCCTAAGACAGATACGCAGTATTTT.